A selection of T cell receptor beta chains follows, all from one sample in a study of T cell responses to AZD1222 COVID-19 vaccine. Using immunoSEQ multiplex PCR, the repertoire was profiled, and TCRdb retains in-frame clones only, with some absent. The data hold 95,000 to 110,000 clones, with around 93% observed a single time. The sample was peripheral blood, taken 28 days after the second AZD1222 dose. Receptors were obtained from an adult who received the AZD1222 COVID-19 vaccine. The CDR3 runs from the conserved cysteine through the conserved F or W. Each record gives: CDR3 DNA, CDR3 protein, J gene, CDR3 length, D gene, clone size, V gene. D genes are given only for firm matches. Clone size is not always given. Where it is, it says once, few, many or a class for expanded clones.

CDR3nt: TGCGCCAGCAGCCAAGAGGGGACACTCAGCCAAGAGACCCAGTACTTC
CDR3aa: CASSQEGTLSQETQYF
j_gene: TRBJ2-5
len: 16
d_gene: .
abundance: .
v_gene: TRBV4-1

CDR3nt: TGCGCCAGCAGCCAACTAGCGACCGGCCCTCACTACGAGCAGTACTTC
CDR3aa: CASSQLATGPHYEQYF
j_gene: TRBJ2-7
len: 16
d_gene: .
abundance: .
v_gene: TRBV4-1

CDR3nt: TGTGCCAGCAGCCAATCAGGACAGGGGACTAATGAAAAACTGTTTTTT
CDR3aa: CASSQSGQGTNEKLFF
j_gene: TRBJ1-4
len: 16
d_gene: TRBD1
abundance: .
v_gene: TRBV16

CDR3nt: TGTGCCAGTATGGTACGTGGGAGCCAGAACACCGGGGAGCTGTTTTTT
CDR3aa: CASMVRGSQNTGELFF
j_gene: TRBJ2-2
len: 16
d_gene: .
abundance: .
v_gene: TRBV19

CDR3nt: TGTGCCAGTATCCTCGACCCGGGACAGAAATCCGAAAAACTGTTTTTT
CDR3aa: CASILDPGQKSEKLFF
j_gene: TRBJ1-4
len: 16
d_gene: TRBD1
abundance: few
v_gene: TRBV19

CDR3nt: TGTGCCAGTAGTATCCAAGGCCGCTCTGGAAACACCATATATTTT
CDR3aa: CASSIQGRSGNTIYF
j_gene: TRBJ1-3
len: 15
d_gene: .
abundance: .
v_gene: TRBV19

CDR3nt: TGTGCCAGTAGCGGGACTAGCGGGAGGGTGTACAATGAGCAGTTCTTC
CDR3aa: CASSGTSGRVYNEQFF
j_gene: TRBJ2-1
len: 16
d_gene: TRBD2
abundance: .
v_gene: TRBV19

CDR3nt: TGTGCCAGCTCACCCCGTGTGGAGGGGGCGCCTGGGGCCAACGTCCTGACTTTC
CDR3aa: CASSPRVEGAPGANVLTF
j_gene: TRBJ2-6
len: 18
d_gene: .
abundance: .
v_gene: TRBV18

CDR3nt: TGTGCCAGCAGTGAGGGGACAGGGGCCTACGAGCAGTACTTC
CDR3aa: CASSEGTGAYEQYF
j_gene: TRBJ2-7
len: 14
d_gene: TRBD1
abundance: once
v_gene: TRBV2

CDR3nt: TGTGCCACCAGCCCCAAGATCCAGGGGGCGGGGACTGAAGCTTTCTTT
CDR3aa: CATSPKIQGAGTEAFF
j_gene: TRBJ1-1
len: 16
d_gene: TRBD1
abundance: .
v_gene: TRBV15

CDR3nt: TGTGCCAGCAGCTTATTGAACAGGGACTACGAGCAGTACTTC
CDR3aa: CASSLLNRDYEQYF
j_gene: TRBJ2-7
len: 14
d_gene: .
abundance: .
v_gene: TRBV7-9

CDR3nt: TGTGCCAGTGCTCGAATGGCAGGGGTAGTTGAAGCTTTCTTT
CDR3aa: CASARMAGVVEAFF
j_gene: TRBJ1-1
len: 14
d_gene: .
abundance: .
v_gene: TRBV19

CDR3nt: TGTGCCAGTACCCGGACAGGGGGAAATTCACCCCTCCACTTT
CDR3aa: CASTRTGGNSPLHF
j_gene: TRBJ1-6
len: 14
d_gene: TRBD1
abundance: .
v_gene: TRBV19

CDR3nt: TGTGCCAGCAGTGGGGAATCGACTAATGAAAAACTGTTTTTT
CDR3aa: CASSGESTNEKLFF
j_gene: TRBJ1-4
len: 14
d_gene: .
abundance: .
v_gene: TRBV2

CDR3nt: TGTGCCAGTAGTGTCCACAGGGGAACCACCGGGGAGCTGTTTTTT
CDR3aa: CASSVHRGTTGELFF
j_gene: TRBJ2-2
len: 15
d_gene: TRBD1
abundance: .
v_gene: TRBV19

CDR3nt: TGTGCCAGCAGCCGATTTACAGGGAGTCACATGAACACTGAAGCTTTCTTT
CDR3aa: CASSRFTGSHMNTEAFF
j_gene: TRBJ1-1
len: 17
d_gene: .
abundance: .
v_gene: TRBV7-9

CDR3nt: TGTGCCAGCAGGGACTGGGTCTCCTCCTACGAGCAGTACTTC
CDR3aa: CASRDWVSSYEQYF
j_gene: TRBJ2-7
len: 14
d_gene: .
abundance: .
v_gene: TRBV2